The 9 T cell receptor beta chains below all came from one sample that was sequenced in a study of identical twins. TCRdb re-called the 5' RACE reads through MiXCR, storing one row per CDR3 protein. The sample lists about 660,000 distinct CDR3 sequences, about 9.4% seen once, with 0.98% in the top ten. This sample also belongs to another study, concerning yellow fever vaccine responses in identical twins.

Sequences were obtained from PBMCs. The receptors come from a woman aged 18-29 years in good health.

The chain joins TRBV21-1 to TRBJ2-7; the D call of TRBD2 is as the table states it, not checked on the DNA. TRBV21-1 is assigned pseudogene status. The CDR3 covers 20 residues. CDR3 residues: CASSKSWAETREGGYYEQYF. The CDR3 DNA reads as TGTGCCAGCAGCAAGAGCTGGGCTGAGACGCGGGAGGGAGGCTACTACGAGCAGTACTTC.

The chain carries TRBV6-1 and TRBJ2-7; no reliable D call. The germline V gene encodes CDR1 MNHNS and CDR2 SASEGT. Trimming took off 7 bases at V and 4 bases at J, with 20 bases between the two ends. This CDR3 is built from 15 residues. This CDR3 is CASMGSRVGKYEQYF. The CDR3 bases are TGTGCCAGCATGGGTTCCCGTGTAGGGAAGTACGAGCAGTACTTC.

CDR3 bases: TGCGCCAGCAGCCCTACCCGGGACAGCTACGAGCAGTACTTC. It translates to CASSPTRDSYEQYF. The rearrangement links TRBV4-3 to TRBJ2-7, with TRBD1 matching over 7 bases. Unmatched junction bases numbered 6, after V lost 4 bases and J lost 3 bases. The CDR3 consists of 14 residues. Germline assignment: CDR1 LGHNA and CDR2 YSLEER.

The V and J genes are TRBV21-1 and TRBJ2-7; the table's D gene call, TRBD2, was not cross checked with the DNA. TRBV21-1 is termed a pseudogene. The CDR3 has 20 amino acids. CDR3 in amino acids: CASSKGGRGLAGESSYEQYF. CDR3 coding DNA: TGTGCCAGCAGCAAAGGGGGCCGGGGACTAGCGGGCGAGAGCTCCTACGAGCAGTACTTC.

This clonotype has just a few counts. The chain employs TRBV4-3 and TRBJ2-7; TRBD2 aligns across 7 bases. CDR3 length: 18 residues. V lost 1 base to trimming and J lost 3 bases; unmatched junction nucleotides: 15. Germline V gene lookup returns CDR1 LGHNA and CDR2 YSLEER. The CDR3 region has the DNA TGCGCCAGCAGCCAAGTGGAGACCGGGGAGCGGGACTTCTACGAGCAGTACTTC. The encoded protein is CASSQVETGERDFYEQYF.

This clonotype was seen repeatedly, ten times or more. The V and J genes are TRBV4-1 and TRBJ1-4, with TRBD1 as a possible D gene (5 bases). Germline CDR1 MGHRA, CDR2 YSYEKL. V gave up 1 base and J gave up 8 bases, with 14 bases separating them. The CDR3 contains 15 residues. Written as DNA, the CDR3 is TGCGCCAGCAGCCAAGCACCGGGACGGGAGGAAAAACTGTTTTTT. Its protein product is CASSQAPGREEKLFF.

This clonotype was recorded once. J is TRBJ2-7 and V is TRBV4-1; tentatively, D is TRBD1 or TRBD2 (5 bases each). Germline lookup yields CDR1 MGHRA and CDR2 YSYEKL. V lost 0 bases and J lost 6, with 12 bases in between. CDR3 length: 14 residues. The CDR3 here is CASSQDSTGPEQYF. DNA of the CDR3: TGCGCCAGCAGCCAAGATTCGACGGGACCCGAGCAGTACTTC.

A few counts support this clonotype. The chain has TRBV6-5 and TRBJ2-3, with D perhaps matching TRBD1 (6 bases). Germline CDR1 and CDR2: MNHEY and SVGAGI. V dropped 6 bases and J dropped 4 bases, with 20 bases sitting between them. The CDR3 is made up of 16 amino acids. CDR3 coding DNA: TGTGCCAGCAGCTACGCGGCAGGGGTCGGTGCAGATACGCAGTATTTT. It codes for CASSYAAGVGADTQYF.

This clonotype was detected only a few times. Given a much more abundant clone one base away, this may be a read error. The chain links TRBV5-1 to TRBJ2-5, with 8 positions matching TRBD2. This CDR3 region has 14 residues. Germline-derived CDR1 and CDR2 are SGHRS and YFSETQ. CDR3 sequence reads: CASSRGGKQESQYF. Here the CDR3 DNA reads TGCGCCAGCAGCCGCGGGGGGAAACAAGAGTCCCAGTACTTC.